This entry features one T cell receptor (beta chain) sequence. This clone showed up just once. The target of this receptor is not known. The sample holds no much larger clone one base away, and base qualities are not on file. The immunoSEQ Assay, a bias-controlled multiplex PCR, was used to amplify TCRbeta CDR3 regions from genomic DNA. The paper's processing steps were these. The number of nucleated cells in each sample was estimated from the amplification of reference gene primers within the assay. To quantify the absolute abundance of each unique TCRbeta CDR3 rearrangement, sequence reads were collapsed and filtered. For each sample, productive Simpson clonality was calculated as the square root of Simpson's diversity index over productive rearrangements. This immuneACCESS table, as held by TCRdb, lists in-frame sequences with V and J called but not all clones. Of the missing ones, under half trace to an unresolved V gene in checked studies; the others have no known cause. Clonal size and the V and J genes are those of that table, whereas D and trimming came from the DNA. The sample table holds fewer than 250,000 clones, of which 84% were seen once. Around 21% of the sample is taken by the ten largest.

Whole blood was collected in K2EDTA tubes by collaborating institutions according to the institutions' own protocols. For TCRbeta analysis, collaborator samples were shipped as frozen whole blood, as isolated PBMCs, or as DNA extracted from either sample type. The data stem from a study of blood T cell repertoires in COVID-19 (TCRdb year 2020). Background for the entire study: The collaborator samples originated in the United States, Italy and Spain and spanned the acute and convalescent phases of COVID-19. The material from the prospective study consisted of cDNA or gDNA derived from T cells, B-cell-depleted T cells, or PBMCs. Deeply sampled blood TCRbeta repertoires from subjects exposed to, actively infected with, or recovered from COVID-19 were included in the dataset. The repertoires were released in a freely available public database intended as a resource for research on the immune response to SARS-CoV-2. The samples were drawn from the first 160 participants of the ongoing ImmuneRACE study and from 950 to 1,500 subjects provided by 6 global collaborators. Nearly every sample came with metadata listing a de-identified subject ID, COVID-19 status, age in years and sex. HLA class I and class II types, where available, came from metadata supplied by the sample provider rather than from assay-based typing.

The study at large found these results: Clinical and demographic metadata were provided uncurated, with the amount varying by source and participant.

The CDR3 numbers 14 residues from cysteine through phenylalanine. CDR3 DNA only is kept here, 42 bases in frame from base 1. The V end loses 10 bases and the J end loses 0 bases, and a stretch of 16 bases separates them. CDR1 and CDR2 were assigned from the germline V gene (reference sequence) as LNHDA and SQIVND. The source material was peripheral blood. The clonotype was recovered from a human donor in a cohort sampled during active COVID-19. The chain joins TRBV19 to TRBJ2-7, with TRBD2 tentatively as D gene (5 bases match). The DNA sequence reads TGTGCCACCAGCCAACCGGGAAACTCCTACGAGCAGTACTTC. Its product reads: CATSQPGNSYEQYF.